This T cell receptor (beta chain) was recovered during a study of shared clonotypes between healthy human individuals. Healthy HIV-negative adults without recent acute infections or vaccinations served as donors. Study findings and constraints: Naive subsets, compared against memory subsets, generally had larger estimated richness values.

Germline V gene sequence: CDR1 SGHTA, CDR2 FQGTGA. Trimming cost V 1 base and J 6 bases, with 7 bases left between them. This CDR3 has 13 amino acids. As to this clone: What it binds is unknown.

In the source study's methods: Junction-only immunoSEQ sequences carried no quality scores, so filtering differed. Here immunoSEQ multiplex PCR was the method, and the copy in TCRdb shows in-frame clones only, minus some. D and trimming were read from the DNA, whereas the V and J calls and clone size are those reported in that table. The data contain about 2.3 million clones, approximately 93% of them singletons. The sequencing sample was made of naive CD4+ T cells from PBMCs. Stated subset: CD45RA+ positively selected. The TCR originated in a man aged 18 to 35 in good health. Some clones in this sample may be carry-over from other donors' samples. The chain is built from TRBV7-3 and TRBJ2-1; tentative D call: TRBD1 (5 bases). CDR3 amino acids: CASSLNTGNEQFF. The CDR3 DNA is TGTGCCAGCAGCTTAAATACAGGCAATGAGCAGTTCTTC.